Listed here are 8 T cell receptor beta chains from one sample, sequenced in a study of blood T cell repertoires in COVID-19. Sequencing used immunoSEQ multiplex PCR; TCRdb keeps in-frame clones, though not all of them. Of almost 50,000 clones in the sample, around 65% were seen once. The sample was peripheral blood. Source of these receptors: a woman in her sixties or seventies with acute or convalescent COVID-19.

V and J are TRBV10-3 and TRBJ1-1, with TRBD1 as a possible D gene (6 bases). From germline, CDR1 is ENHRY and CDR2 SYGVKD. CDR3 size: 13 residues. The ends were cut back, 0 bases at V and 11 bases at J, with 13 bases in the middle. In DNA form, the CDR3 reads TGTGCCATCAGTGAGTCGGACAGCAGTTGGGCTTTCTTT. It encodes CAISESDSSWAFF.

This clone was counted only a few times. The DNA for the CDR3 is TGTGCCAGCAGCTTCGCTAGCGGGACGGACGAGCAGTACTTC. Its protein is CASSFASGTDEQYF. This rearrangement joins TRBV5-4 to TRBJ2-7; 9 nucleotides match TRBD2. Germline trimming cut 2 bases from V and 5 bases from J; bases unmatched to any gene: 5. Germline values: CDR1 SGHNT, CDR2 YYREEE (reference sequence). The CDR3 extends over 14 amino acids.

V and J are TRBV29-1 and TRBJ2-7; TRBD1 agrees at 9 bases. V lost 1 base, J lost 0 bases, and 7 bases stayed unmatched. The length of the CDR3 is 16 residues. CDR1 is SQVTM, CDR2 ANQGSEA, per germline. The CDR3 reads CSVEGGGTGYSYEQYF. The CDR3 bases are TGCAGCGTTGAAGGGGGGGGGACAGGGTACTCCTACGAGCAGTACTTC.

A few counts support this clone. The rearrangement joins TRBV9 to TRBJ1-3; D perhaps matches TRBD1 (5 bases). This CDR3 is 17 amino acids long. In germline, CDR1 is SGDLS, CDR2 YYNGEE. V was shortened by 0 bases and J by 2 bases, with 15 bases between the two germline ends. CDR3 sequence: CASSVGGRRGPGNTIYF. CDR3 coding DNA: TGTGCCAGCAGCGTAGGGGGAAGGAGGGGCCCTGGAAACACCATATATTTT.

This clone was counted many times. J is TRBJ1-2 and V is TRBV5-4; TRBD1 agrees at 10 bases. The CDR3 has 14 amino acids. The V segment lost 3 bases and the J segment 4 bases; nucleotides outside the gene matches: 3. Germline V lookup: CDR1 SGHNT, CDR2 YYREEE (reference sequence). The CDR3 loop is CASSWDRGIYGYTF. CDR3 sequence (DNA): TGTGCCAGCAGCTGGGACAGGGGCATCTATGGCTACACCTTC.

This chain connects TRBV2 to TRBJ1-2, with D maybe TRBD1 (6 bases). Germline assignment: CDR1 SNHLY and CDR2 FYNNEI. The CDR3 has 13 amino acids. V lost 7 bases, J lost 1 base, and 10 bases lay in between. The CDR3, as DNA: TGTGCCAGCAACTCACAGGGTAACTATGGCTACACCTTC. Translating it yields CASNSQGNYGYTF.

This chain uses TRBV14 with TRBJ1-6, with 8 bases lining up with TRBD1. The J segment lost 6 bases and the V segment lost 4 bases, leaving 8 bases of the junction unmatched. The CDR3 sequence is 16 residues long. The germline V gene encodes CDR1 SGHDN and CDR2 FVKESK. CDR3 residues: CASSRDHRGSNSPLHF. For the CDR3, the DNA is TGTGCCAGCAGCCGAGATCACAGGGGGTCTAATTCACCCCTCCACTTT.

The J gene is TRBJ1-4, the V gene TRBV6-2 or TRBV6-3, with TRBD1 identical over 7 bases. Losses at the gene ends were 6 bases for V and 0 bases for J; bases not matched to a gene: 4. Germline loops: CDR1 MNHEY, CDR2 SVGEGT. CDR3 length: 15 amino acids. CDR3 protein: CASSYQGATNEKLFF. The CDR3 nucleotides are TGTGCCAGCAGCTATCAGGGGGCAACTAATGAAAAACTGTTTTTT.